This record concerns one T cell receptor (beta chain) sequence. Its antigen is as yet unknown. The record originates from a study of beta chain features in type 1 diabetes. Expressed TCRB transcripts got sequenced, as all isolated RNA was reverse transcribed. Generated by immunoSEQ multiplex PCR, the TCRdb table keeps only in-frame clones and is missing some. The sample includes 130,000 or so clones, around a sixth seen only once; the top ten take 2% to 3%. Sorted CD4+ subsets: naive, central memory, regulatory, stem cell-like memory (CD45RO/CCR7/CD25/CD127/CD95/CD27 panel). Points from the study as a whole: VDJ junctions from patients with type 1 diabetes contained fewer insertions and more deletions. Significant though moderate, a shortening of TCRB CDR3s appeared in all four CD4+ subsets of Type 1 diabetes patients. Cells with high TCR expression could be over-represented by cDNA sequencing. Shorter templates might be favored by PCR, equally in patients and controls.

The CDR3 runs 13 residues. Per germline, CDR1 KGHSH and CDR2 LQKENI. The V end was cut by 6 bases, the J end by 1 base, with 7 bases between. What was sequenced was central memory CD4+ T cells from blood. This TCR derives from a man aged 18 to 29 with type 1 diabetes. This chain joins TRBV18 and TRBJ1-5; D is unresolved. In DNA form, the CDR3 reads TGTGCCAGCTCCATGGGCAGCAATCAGCCCCAGCATTTT. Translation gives CASSMGSNQPQHF.